The rows below give T cell receptor beta chains drawn from one sample of a study of shared clonotypes between healthy human individuals. Using immunoSEQ multiplex PCR, the repertoire was profiled, and TCRdb retains in-frame clones only, with some absent. The repertoire consists of about 490,000 clones, with 76% occurring once and the leading ten covering roughly 13%. The sample consisted of PBMCs. Receptors originate from a woman aged 40 to 49 in good health. Some clones in this sample may be carry-over from other donors' samples. Both conserved end residues are part of each CDR3. Clone size is not always given. Where it is, it says once, few, many or a class for expanded clones.

clone size: few
V gene: TRBV6-5
CDR3 protein: CASRDGGGGPYEQYF

clone size: -
V gene: TRBV2
CDR3 protein: CAIQGRSGNTIYF

clone size: -
V gene: TRBV7-8
CDR3 protein: CASSPGQGSNTIYF

clone size: few
V gene: TRBV6-1
CDR3 protein: CASSTLREHPYGYTF

clone size: -
V gene: TRBV6-5
CDR3 protein: CASSYSGTETQYF

clone size: -
V gene: TRBV25-1
CDR3 protein: CASSEGGGGVGKNIQYF

clone size: -
V gene: TRBV28
CDR3 protein: CASSPPGQLLGEQYF

clone size: once
V gene: TRBV5-3
CDR3 protein: CARSSPSDREGSNQPQHF

clone size: -
V gene: TRBV7-9
CDR3 protein: CASSFSTGTHGYTF

clone size: -
V gene: TRBV7-2
CDR3 protein: CASSWQDTQYF

clone size: -
V gene: TRBV5-4
CDR3 protein: CASSLSGATAEQYF

clone size: -
V gene: TRBV2
CDR3 protein: CATLGASGRSYEQYF

clone size: -
V gene: TRBV7-2
CDR3 protein: CASSSPLGGSGRIDEQYF

clone size: -
V gene: TRBV6-1
CDR3 protein: CASSEEGGHPYEQYF

clone size: -
V gene: TRBV10-3
CDR3 protein: CAISGTNLYGGDGYTF

clone size: -
V gene: TRBV6-1
CDR3 protein: CASRSLATIYNEQFF

clone size: -
V gene: TRBV30
CDR3 protein: CAWSHLLEGKLFF

clone size: -
V gene: TRBV5-4
CDR3 protein: CASSLKGGGSGANVLTF

clone size: -
V gene: TRBV29-1
CDR3 protein: CSVSTELGTGELFF

clone size: -
V gene: TRBV29-1
CDR3 protein: CSVEVTGANTEAFF

clone size: -
V gene: TRBV15
CDR3 protein: CATGRRQNQPQHF

clone size: -
V gene: TRBV6-5
CDR3 protein: CASSRNTGELFF

clone size: -
V gene: TRBV5-1
CDR3 protein: CASSLALAGGQFEQFF

clone size: -
V gene: TRBV7-6
CDR3 protein: CASSLRGHANEKLFF

clone size: -
V gene: TRBV30
CDR3 protein: CAWEDRGLNEKLFF

clone size: -
V gene: TRBV5-4
CDR3 protein: CASSLDFSYEQYF

clone size: -
V gene: TRBV6-5
CDR3 protein: CASRLAQGALDEQYF

clone size: few
V gene: TRBV27
CDR3 protein: CASLDLTGVNTEAFF

clone size: -
V gene: TRBV7-3
CDR3 protein: CASGRSNQPQHF

clone size: -
V gene: TRBV30
CDR3 protein: CAWTPGQTNEKLFF

clone size: few
V gene: TRBV29-1
CDR3 protein: CSVEGGGEQFF

clone size: -
V gene: TRBV6-6
CDR3 protein: CASSQGLRAEQYF

clone size: -
V gene: TRBV7-3
CDR3 protein: CASSPGGAADTQYF

clone size: -
V gene: TRBV7-9
CDR3 protein: CASSLYDNSPLHF

clone size: -
V gene: TRBV9
CDR3 protein: CASSQRRALGELFF

clone size: -
V gene: TRBV29-1
CDR3 protein: CSGRNSGANVLTF

clone size: few
V gene: TRBV6-4
CDR3 protein: CASSAAGEAVDTQYF

clone size: -
V gene: TRBV5-4
CDR3 protein: CASSFDRGPYEQYF

clone size: -
V gene: TRBV29-1
CDR3 protein: CSVSLGQGFIGNTIYF

clone size: -
V gene: TRBV9
CDR3 protein: CASSVGRDSRHEQYF

clone size: -
V gene: TRBV9
CDR3 protein: CASSGDFGNTIYF

clone size: few
V gene: TRBV19
CDR3 protein: CASSSNRDQPQHF

clone size: -
V gene: TRBV4-3
CDR3 protein: CASSQDALAGVGGTDTQYF

clone size: few
V gene: TRBV5-4
CDR3 protein: CASSLGDRDNEQFF

clone size: -
V gene: TRBV21-1
CDR3 protein: CASSNGPKLVPSTDTQYF

clone size: -
V gene: TRBV7-9
CDR3 protein: CASSSPGTGTYEQYF

clone size: -
V gene: TRBV7-2
CDR3 protein: CASSLARMASRHEQYF

clone size: -
V gene: TRBV5-1
CDR3 protein: CASRRGIDNQPQHF

clone size: once
V gene: TRBV7-9
CDR3 protein: CASSLGQETQYF

clone size: -
V gene: TRBV7-2
CDR3 protein: CASSLSQTQYF

clone size: -
V gene: TRBV18
CDR3 protein: CASSQGMGNTEAFF

clone size: -
V gene: TRBV11-2
CDR3 protein: CASSLLAVNTEAFF

clone size: -
V gene: TRBV10-3
CDR3 protein: CATQREGDIQYF

clone size: -
V gene: TRBV28
CDR3 protein: CASGPGPGRAGETQYF

clone size: -
V gene: TRBV19
CDR3 protein: CASSTGTGGAELFF

clone size: -
V gene: TRBV10-2
CDR3 protein: CASMLPAVTGELFF

clone size: -
V gene: TRBV5-1
CDR3 protein: CASSPGTGKETQYF